This TCR beta chain appears in the sequencing data of a study of T cell changes during pregnancy in multiple sclerosis. Here immunoSEQ multiplex PCR was the method, and the copy in TCRdb shows in-frame clones only, minus some. The data show about 79,000 clones, 75% to 95% seen once. The V gene's germline CDR1 is MNHEY and CDR2 SVGAGI. V was trimmed by 0 bases and J by 4 bases, leaving 9 bases between them. The CDR3 contains 14 residues. This specimen was CD4+ T cells from peripheral blood mononuclear cells, taken in the second trimester of pregnancy. The chain carries TRBV6-5 and TRBJ1-2, with D uncertain. This receptor was obtained from a female donor with multiple sclerosis, enrolled in a pregnancy study. CDR3 coding DNA: TGTGCCAGCAGTTACTCGAGATCGTTCTATGGCTACACCTTC. Protein: CASSYSRSFYGYTF.